The present T cell receptor beta chain was sequenced within a study of blood T cell repertoires in COVID-19. Study-wide background: Acute and convalescent COVID-19 specimens originated in the United States, Italy and Spain. The cDNA or gDNA used as material had been derived from T cells, B-cell-depleted T cells, or PBMCs.

This clone was detected only a few times. Other DNA sequences in the sample encode the same CDR3. V lost 2 bases, J lost 7 bases, and 3 bases stayed unmatched. The CDR3 spans 14 residues. From germline, CDR1 is MNHEY and CDR2 SVGAGI. In the original processing: Scientists estimated how many nucleated cells there were by amplifying reference gene primers. The method was immunoSEQ multiplex PCR; TCRdb's version includes in-frame clones alone and lacks a portion of them. V and J calls plus clone size are reproduced from that table; the DNA served to infer D and trimming. The top ten hold 6% to 8% of the sample, which has 260,000 or so clones, more than 80% seen once.

The sequence came from a woman older than 75 with COVID-19, enrolled during active disease. The sequencing input was peripheral blood. The chain carries TRBV6-5 and TRBJ1-5; 9 nucleotides agree with TRBD1. This chain's CDR3 is CASSYTGQGQPQHF. CDR3 nucleotides: TGTGCCAGCAGTTACACAGGACAGGGGCAGCCCCAGCATTTT.